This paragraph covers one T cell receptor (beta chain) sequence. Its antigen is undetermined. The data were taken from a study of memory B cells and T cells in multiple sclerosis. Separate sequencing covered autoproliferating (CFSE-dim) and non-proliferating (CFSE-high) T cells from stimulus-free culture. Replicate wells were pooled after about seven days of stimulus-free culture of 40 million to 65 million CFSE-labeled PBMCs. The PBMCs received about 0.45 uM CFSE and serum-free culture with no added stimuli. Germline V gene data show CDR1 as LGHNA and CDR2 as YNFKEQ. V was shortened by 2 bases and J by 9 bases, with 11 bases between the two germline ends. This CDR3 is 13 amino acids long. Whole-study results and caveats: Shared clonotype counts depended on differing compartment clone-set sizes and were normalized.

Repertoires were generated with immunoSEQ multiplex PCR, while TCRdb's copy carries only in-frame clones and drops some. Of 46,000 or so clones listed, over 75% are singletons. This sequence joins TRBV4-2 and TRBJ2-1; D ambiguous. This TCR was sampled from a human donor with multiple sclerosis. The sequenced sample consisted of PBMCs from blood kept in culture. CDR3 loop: CASSQYSFGEQFF. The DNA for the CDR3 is TGTGCCAGCAGCCAATACAGTTTCGGTGAGCAGTTCTTC.